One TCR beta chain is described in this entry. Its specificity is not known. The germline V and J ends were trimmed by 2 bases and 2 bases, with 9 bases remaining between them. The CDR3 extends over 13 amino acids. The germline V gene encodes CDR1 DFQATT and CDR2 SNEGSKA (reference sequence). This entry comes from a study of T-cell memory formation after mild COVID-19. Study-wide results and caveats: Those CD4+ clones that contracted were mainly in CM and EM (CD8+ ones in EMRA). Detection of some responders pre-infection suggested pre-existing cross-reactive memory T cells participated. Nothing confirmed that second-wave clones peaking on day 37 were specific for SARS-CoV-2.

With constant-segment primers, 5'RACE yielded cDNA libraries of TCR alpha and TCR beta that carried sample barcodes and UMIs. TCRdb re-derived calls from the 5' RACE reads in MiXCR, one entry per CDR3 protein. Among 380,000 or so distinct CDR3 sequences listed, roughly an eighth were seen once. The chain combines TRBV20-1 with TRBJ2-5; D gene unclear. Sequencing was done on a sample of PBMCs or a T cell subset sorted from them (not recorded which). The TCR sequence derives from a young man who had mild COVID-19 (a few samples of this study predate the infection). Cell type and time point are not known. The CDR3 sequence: CSARSGQQETQYF. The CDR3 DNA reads TGCAGTGCTAGATCGGGCCAACAAGAGACCCAGTACTTC.